The 30 T cell receptor beta chains given below trace back to one sample, sequenced in a study of blood T cell repertoires in COVID-19. Using immunoSEQ multiplex PCR, the repertoire was profiled, and TCRdb retains in-frame clones only, with some absent. The table lists about 210,000 clones, about 86% of them singletons. The material sequenced was PBMCs or T cells enriched from blood (not recorded which). These receptors were collected from a middle-aged woman with acute COVID-19.

The V gene is TRBV6-5, the J gene TRBJ2-7, with a tentative D call TRBD1 (6 bases). Trimming removed 2 bases from V and 2 bases from J, with 16 bases in between. Germline V gene sequence: CDR1 MNHEY, CDR2 SVGAGI. This CDR3 is built from 16 residues. Here the CDR3 DNA reads TGTGCCAGCAGTTACCGATCAGGGGCCGCCCCCTACGAGCAGTACTTC. Encoded protein: CASSYRSGAAPYEQYF.

This chain connects TRBV3-1 (or the pseudogene TRBV3-2) to TRBJ2-1; 13 nucleotides line up with TRBD2. Germline loops: CDR1 LGHDT, CDR2 YNNKEL (reference sequence). This CDR3 comprises 18 residues. J lost 8 bases, V lost 4 bases, and 14 bases had no gene match. CDR3 loop: CASSPLGPGTSGIDEQFF. For the CDR3, the DNA is TGTGCCAGCAGCCCCCTAGGACCCGGGACTAGCGGGATCGATGAGCAGTTCTTC.

CDR3 sequence reads: CASSYQTGRGSYEQYF. The CDR3 DNA follows: TGCGCCAGCAGCTACCAAACAGGGAGAGGCTCCTACGAGCAGTACTTC. This chain joins TRBV5-1 and TRBJ2-7; D is possibly TRBD1 (6 bases). Germline loops: CDR1 SGHRS, CDR2 YFSETQ. Trimming left V 3 bases short and J 0 bases short, with 16 bases between. The length of the CDR3 is 16 residues. Looking up the rest from reference TRBV5-1 and TRBJ2-7 gives the full variable domain: KAGVTQTPRYLIKTRGQQVTLSCSPISGHRSVSWYQQTPGQGLQFLFEYFSETQRNKGNFPGRFSGRQFSNSRSEMNVSTLELGDSALYLCASSYQTGRGSYEQYFGPGTRLTVT.

The V and J genes are TRBV28 and TRBJ2-7; 10 bases fit TRBD2. CDR1 and CDR2 from the germline V gene are MDHEN and SYDVKM. The CDR3 contains 13 residues. The V and J ends lost 4 bases and 4 bases, in that order; junction bases with no gene match: 1. The CDR3 region is CASSSAGGYEQYF. CDR3 bases: TGTGCCAGCAGTTCAGCGGGAGGGTACGAGCAGTACTTC.

The chain uses TRBV27 and TRBJ1-2; a possible D gene is TRBD1 (6 bases). Trimming left V 2 bases short and J 8 bases short, with 12 bases between. Germline loops: CDR1 MNHEY, CDR2 SMNVEV (reference sequence). CDR3 length: 13 residues. The CDR3 nucleotides read TGTGCCAGCAGTTTACTCGGGACATACGGCTACACCTTC. Its protein product is CASSLLGTYGYTF.

The V gene is TRBV4-1, the J gene TRBJ2-1; maybe TRBD2 (5 bases). The CDR3 spans 13 residues. Germline V gene lookup returns CDR1 MGHRA and CDR2 YSYEKL. V gave up 0 bases and J gave up 15 bases, with 15 bases separating them. As DNA, the CDR3 is TGCGCCAGCAGCCAAGAGAGTCTAGCAGGACTGTTCTTC. Translating gives CASSQESLAGLFF.

DNA of the CDR3: TGTGCCAGCGGATTAGCGGGAGCCGGATACAATGAGCAGTTCTTC. It is translated as CASGLAGAGYNEQFF. The J gene is TRBJ2-1, the V gene TRBV27, with 9 bases fitting TRBD2. CDR3 length: 15 amino acids. Germline V gene data show CDR1 as MNHEY and CDR2 as SMNVEV (reference sequence). The V gene end was trimmed by 8 bases and the J gene end by 4 bases; junction bases not matched to a gene: 9.

This clone was seen more than once but under ten times. This rearrangement joins TRBV2 to TRBJ2-1; 9 nucleotides match TRBD2. CDR3 length: 13 amino acids. Germline CDR1 is SNHLY and CDR2 is FYNNEI. V was pared by 7 bases and J by 9 bases, with 7 bases of the junction left unmatched. CDR3 loop: CASIKAGGGEQFF. The CDR3 nucleotides are TGTGCCAGCATTAAAGCGGGAGGCGGTGAGCAGTTCTTC.

The CDR3 DNA reads TGTGCCAGCAGCCTACAGACAACGCCCAACTATGGCTACACCTTC. As protein: CASSLQTTPNYGYTF. The J gene is TRBJ1-2, the V gene TRBV3-1 (or the pseudogene TRBV3-2); D remains unclear. Trimming pared 4 bases from V and 2 bases from J, leaving 14 bases between. The CDR3 contains 15 residues. Germline CDR1 and CDR2: LGHDT and YNNKEL (reference sequence).

In its sample, this clone was seen a few times. With a much larger clone just one base away, this may be a read error. Other DNA sequences in the same sample also yield this CDR3. This chain joins TRBV7-9 and TRBJ2-5; 9 bases are a match to TRBD1. The junction had 3 bases not matched to a gene; V was cut back by 5 bases and J by 5 bases. The germline V gene encodes CDR1 SEHNR and CDR2 FQNEAQ (reference sequence). The CDR3 extends over 13 amino acids. The CDR3 DNA reads as TGTGCCAGCAGCCCCGGGACAGGGGAGACCCAGTACTTC. This codes for CASSPGTGETQYF.

In this sample, this clone turned up a few times. The chain has TRBV27 and TRBJ2-2; TRBD1 matches at 10 bases. CDR1 is MNHEY and CDR2 is SMNVEV in the germline V gene (reference sequence). The CDR3 length is 18 residues. V lost 2 bases, J lost 5 bases, and 11 bases stayed unmatched. This CDR3 reads CASSLEFPGQGLTGELFF. Here the CDR3 DNA reads TGTGCCAGCAGTTTAGAGTTTCCGGGACAGGGGTTAACCGGGGAGCTGTTTTTT.

A single count supports this clone. The V and J genes are TRBV19 and TRBJ1-1, with D unclear. V lost 6 bases, J lost 3 bases, and 20 bases lay in between. CDR3 length: 16 amino acids. Per the germline V gene, CDR1 is LNHDA and CDR2 is SQIVND (reference sequence). The CDR3 loop reads CASRGGWRYKDTEAFF. CDR3 nucleotides: TGTGCCAGTAGGGGAGGGTGGCGATATAAGGACACTGAAGCTTTCTTT.

V usage is TRBV24-1 and J usage is TRBJ2-5, with 8 bases that match TRBD2. Germline loops: CDR1 KGHDR, CDR2 SFDVKD. CDR3 size: 15 residues. V was clipped by 4 bases and J by 2 bases; unmatched bases: 5. Here the CDR3 reads CATSDTGLGQETQYF. The DNA for the CDR3 is TGTGCCACCAGTGACACGGGACTAGGACAAGAGACCCAGTACTTC.

This sequence joins TRBV21-1 and TRBJ1-2; TRBD1 was called by the table and not checked on the DNA. TRBV21-1 is reported as a pseudogene. The CDR3 extends over 12 amino acids. The CDR3 reads CASRVAKHGYTF. In nucleotides, the CDR3 is TGTGCCAGCAGAGTGGCCAAACATGGCTACACCTTC.

The CDR3 is CSVSGLAGGYEQYF. The CDR3 DNA sequence: TGCAGCGTCTCTGGACTAGCGGGAGGGTACGAGCAGTACTTC. This chain uses TRBV29-1 with TRBJ2-7, with 15 positions matching TRBD2. The junction had 4 bases not matched to a gene; V was cut back by 6 bases and J by 4 bases. CDR3 length equals 14 residues. Germline lookup yields CDR1 SQVTM and CDR2 ANQGSEA.

This rearrangement joins TRBV14 to TRBJ2-2; TRBD1 matches 10 bases. With V trimmed by 4 bases and J by 5 bases, 10 bases remained unmatched. This CDR3 is 17 amino acids long. Germline loops: CDR1 SGHDN, CDR2 FVKESK. CDR3 bases: TGTGCCAGCAGCCGCCGATCCGGGACAGGGGTAACCGGGGAGCTGTTTTTT. Its protein product is CASSRRSGTGVTGELFF.

The rearrangement links TRBV5-5 to TRBJ2-2, with 8 bases identical to TRBD2. The CDR3 sequence is 15 residues long. Germline trimming cut 0 bases from V and 5 bases from J; bases unmatched to any gene: 3. CDR1 is SGHKS and CDR2 is YYEKEE in the germline V gene (reference sequence). The CDR3 loop is CASSLGSGSTGELFF. CDR3 in DNA: TGTGCCAGCAGCTTGGGGAGCGGGAGTACCGGGGAGCTGTTTTTT.

The chain links TRBV2 to TRBJ2-3; the D gene is possibly TRBD2 (5 bases). CDR3 size: 15 residues. Germline V gene data show CDR1 as SNHLY and CDR2 as FYNNEI. V lost 4 bases and J lost 0, with 11 bases in between. The CDR3 spells CASSGERQSTDTQYF. The DNA for the CDR3 is TGTGCCAGCAGTGGGGAGCGGCAAAGCACAGATACGCAGTATTTT.

This clone appeared a few times. The chain carries TRBV27 and TRBJ1-2; 8 nucleotides line up with TRBD1. Trimming took 3 bases from V and 5 from J; bases not matched to a gene: 11. The CDR3 loop spans 16 amino acids. Looked up from germline, CDR1 is MNHEY and CDR2 is SMNVEV (reference sequence). The CDR3 reads CASSFGPGQGAYGYTF. DNA for the CDR3: TGTGCCAGCAGTTTTGGGCCGGGGCAGGGGGCATATGGCTACACCTTC.

This chain joins TRBV29-1 and TRBJ2-1; tentative D call: TRBD1 (5 bases). CDR3 length: 17 residues. Germline-derived CDR1 and CDR2 are SQVTM and ANQGSEA. Trimming pared 2 bases from V and 10 bases from J, leaving 27 bases between. The CDR3 is CSVERLGQGAVGSEQFF. Written as DNA, the CDR3 is TGCAGCGTTGAAAGGTTAGGGCAGGGCGCCGTAGGCTCGGAGCAGTTCTTC.

The gene calls are TRBV3-1 (or the pseudogene TRBV3-2) and TRBJ1-4; D unclear. Germline-derived CDR1 and CDR2 are LGHDT and YNNKEL (reference sequence). This CDR3 has 15 residues. V was cut by 3 bases and J by 1 base, with 9 bases left in between. CDR3 sequence: CASSQEPLTNEKLFF. DNA for the CDR3: TGTGCCAGCAGCCAGGAGCCCTTAACTAATGAAAAACTGTTTTTT.

CDR3 nucleotide sequence: TGTGCCAGCAGCGGAAACTATCTGGGGCCGAACACTGAAGCTTTCTTT. It yields the protein CASSGNYLGPNTEAFF. The chain has TRBV9 and TRBJ1-1; possible D gene TRBD1, 5 bases. Germline values: CDR1 SGDLS, CDR2 YYNGEE. Trimming removed 3 bases from V and 1 base from J, with 16 bases in between. The CDR3 is 16 residues long.

Ten or more counts support this clone. V and J are TRBV15 and TRBJ2-5, with 9 bases aligning to TRBD2. CDR1 and CDR2 (germline): LNHNV, YYDKDF (reference sequence). The CDR3 is made up of 14 amino acids. V trimming: 6 bases; J trimming: 2 bases; junction bases outside the gene matches: 4. As DNA, the CDR3 is TGTGCCACCAGGATAGCGGGAGCTCAAGAGACCCAGTACTTC. Translation gives CATRIAGAQETQYF.

The J gene is TRBJ2-3, the V gene TRBV9, with D possibly TRBD2 on 5 matching bases. Deletions cut 3 bases from V and 3 bases from J, with 14 bases between. The germline CDR1 and CDR2 sequences are SGDLS and YYNGEE. This CDR3 is built from 15 residues. DNA for the CDR3: TGTGCCAGCAGCGGAGCGGACGCCGTTACAGATACGCAGTATTTT. Its protein is CASSGADAVTDTQYF. Together with reference TRBV9 and TRBJ2-3, the CDR3 gives the full variable domain: DSGVTQTPKHLITATGQRVTLRCSPRSGDLSVYWYQQSLDQGLQFLIQYYNGEERAKGNILERFSAQQFPDLHSELNLSSLELGDSALYFCASSGADAVTDTQYFGPGTRLTVL.

The chain links TRBV7-9 to TRBJ1-2, with D possibly matching TRBD1 (6 bases). V was pared by 4 bases and J by 4 bases, with 13 bases between. CDR3 length equals 14 residues. Germline V gene lookup returns CDR1 SEHNR and CDR2 FQNEAQ (reference sequence). In DNA form, the CDR3 reads TGTGCCAGCAGCTCGATCCGGGACACCTATGGCTACACCTTC. Protein: CASSSIRDTYGYTF.

The chain carries TRBV12-3 or TRBV12-4 and TRBJ1-5, with D tentatively TRBD1 (5 bases). The CDR3 length is 13 residues. The germline V and J ends were trimmed by 3 bases and 7 bases, with 10 bases remaining between them. CDR3 in amino acids: CASSFTGGQPQHF. CDR3 DNA sequence: TGTGCCAGCAGTTTTACGGGGGGACAGCCCCAGCATTTT.

V and J are TRBV6-6 and TRBJ2-1; D is possibly TRBD2 (6 bases). The V end lost 0 bases, the J end lost 0 bases, and 9 bases lay between the germline ends. The germline V gene has CDR1 MNHNY and CDR2 SVGAGI (reference sequence). The CDR3 length is 16 residues. This CDR3 is CASSYSRAGSYNEQFF. The CDR3 DNA reads as TGTGCCAGCAGTTACTCGAGAGCGGGCTCCTACAATGAGCAGTTCTTC.

J is TRBJ2-4 and V is TRBV2; no clear D. Between the trimmed V and J ends, which lost 5 bases and 0 bases, there was a span of 5 bases. The CDR3 has 13 residues. Germline V gives CDR1 SNHLY, CDR2 FYNNEI. CDR3: CASSTEAKNIQYF. As DNA, the CDR3 is TGTGCCAGCAGTACTGAAGCCAAAAACATTCAGTACTTC.

The gene calls are TRBV9 and TRBJ2-7; 8 nucleotides line up with TRBD2. V lost 4 bases, J lost 3 bases, and 6 bases stayed unmatched. Germline CDR1 SGDLS, CDR2 YYNGEE. This CDR3 region has 14 residues. CDR3 nucleotides: TGTGCCAGCAGCCCCCGGCTAGCGGGCTACGAGCAGTACTTC. It specifies CASSPRLAGYEQYF.

The V gene is TRBV9, the J gene TRBJ1-3; 8 bases line up with TRBD1. The germline V gene has CDR1 SGDLS and CDR2 YYNGEE. Trimming cost V 2 bases and J 3 bases; bases outside gene matches: 10. CDR3 size: 17 residues. In nucleotides, the CDR3 is TGTGCCAGCAGCGTGGGGGCCCCAGGGGGCAATGGAAACACCATATATTTT. It is translated as CASSVGAPGGNGNTIYF.